The rows below give T cell receptor beta chains drawn from one sample of a study of T cells in Graves' hyperthyroidism and ophthalmopathy. Each CDR3 protein gets one entry after TCRdb re-called the multiplex PCR reads with MiXCR. Among 450,000 to 650,000 distinct CDR3 sequences listed, roughly 18% were seen once. Specimen: blood. These receptor sequences come from a woman under 30 with Graves' ophthalmopathy. CDR3s include the opening cysteine and the closing phenylalanine or tryptophan. The D gene is left open where the match is weak. Clone size is given for some rows only: seen once, a few or many times, or a class if the clone is expanded.

>TRBJ2-3|many|TRBD1|TRBV5-1
CASRDGTVATDTQYF
TGCGCCAGCAGAGACGGGACAGTGGCTACAGATACGCAGTATTTT
>TRBJ2-7|few|TRBD2|TRBV18
CASSQNQREGQREQYF
TGTGCCAGCTCACAGAATCAGCGGGAGGGCCAACGGGAGCAGTACTTC
>TRBJ2-2|NA|TRBD2|TRBV20-1
CSARDLNGGDTGELFF
TGCAGTGCTAGAGATCTTAACGGGGGGGACACCGGGGAGCTGTTTTTT
>TRBJ2-1|NA|TRBD2|TRBV19
CASSIGAGGHNEQFF
TGTGCCAGTAGTATAGGAGCGGGAGGTCACAATGAGCAGTTCTTC
>TRBJ2-5|many|NA|TRBV20-1
CSARGVAGLGETQYF
TGCAGTGCTAGGGGGGTGGCGGGATTGGGAGAGACCCAGTACTTC
>TRBJ1-5|NA|NA|TRBV27
CASNVGGFSNQPQHF
TGTGCCAGCAACGTAGGGGGATTTAGCAATCAGCCCCAGCATTTT
>TRBJ2-5|few|TRBD2|TRBV4-1
CASSHPGLGATQYF
TGCGCCAGCAGCCACCCGGGACTAGGGGCGACCCAGTACTTC
>TRBJ2-6|few|NA|TRBV11-2
CASSLEGRGANVLTF
TGTGCCAGCAGCTTAGAGGGGAGAGGGGCCAACGTCCTGACTTTC
>TRBJ1-5|NA|NA|TRBV7-3
CASSLTVGATYSNQPQHF
TGTGCCAGCAGCTTAACCGTGGGTGCGACCTATAGCAATCAGCCCCAGCATTTT
>TRBJ1-1|many|NA|TRBV2
CASRTLYTEAFF
TGTGCCAGCAGGACCTTGTACACTGAAGCTTTCTTT
>TRBJ1-2|NA|NA|TRBV12-3/TRBV12-4
CASTISRGPNYGYTF
TGTGCCAGCACCATAAGCCGCGGACCTAACTATGGCTACACCTTC
>TRBJ1-3|once|TRBD1|TRBV4-1
CASSPLRDRASGNTIYF
TGCGCCAGCAGCCCCCTTCGGGACAGGGCTTCTGGAAACACCATATATTTT
>TRBJ2-1|few|TRBD2|TRBV4-1
CASSHEKTSRFEQFF
TGCGCCAGCAGCCATGAAAAGACTAGCAGATTTGAGCAGTTCTTC
>TRBJ2-3|NA|TRBD2|TRBV5-4
CASSPLRLAGVTGTDTQYF
TGTGCCAGCAGCCCCTTAAGACTAGCGGGGGTGACGGGCACAGATACGCAGTATTTT
>TRBJ2-7|NA|NA|TRBV4-1
CASSPVGGYNEQYF
TGCGCCAGCAGCCCCGTCGGGGGCTACAACGAGCAGTACTTC
>TRBJ2-2|few|NA|TRBV5-1
CASSLRSYTGELFF
TGCGCCAGCAGCTTACGATCATACACCGGGGAGCTGTTTTTT
>TRBJ2-3|many|TRBD2|TRBV7-8
CASSSGTSGSVADTQYF
TGTGCCAGCAGCTCCGGGACTAGCGGGAGTGTCGCAGATACGCAGTATTTT
>TRBJ1-4|NA|TRBD1|TRBV4-1
CASSQGDRGVEKLFF
TGCGCCAGCAGCCAAGGGGACAGGGGTGTTGAAAAACTGTTTTTT
>TRBJ2-3|NA|NA|TRBV12-3/TRBV12-4
CASSIGGPTDTQYF
TGTGCCAGCAGTATCGGGGGGCCCACAGATACGCAGTATTTT
>TRBJ2-5|NA|TRBD2|TRBV9
CASSGTSGSVTQYF
TGTGCCAGCAGCGGGACTAGCGGGAGTGTGACCCAGTACTTC
>TRBJ1-1|NA|TRBD1|TRBV19
CASSLGQGGMNTEAFF
TGTGCCAGTAGTTTGGGACAGGGTGGAATGAACACTGAAGCTTTCTTT
>TRBJ2-5|NA|TRBD2|TRBV9
CASSVGVGGGQETQYF
TGTGCCAGCAGCGTAGGGGTTGGCGGGGGCCAAGAGACCCAGTACTTC
>TRBJ1-2|NA|NA|TRBV15
CATSRGGAGVVGYTF
TGTGCCACCAGCAGAGGTGGGGCGGGGGTGGTTGGCTACACCTTC
>TRBJ1-2|many|TRBD1|TRBV6-1
CASSPLSGGNGYTF
TGTGCCAGCAGTCCGTTATCAGGGGGAAATGGCTACACCTTC
>TRBJ2-3|many|NA|TRBV2
CAGKGRQTWEDTQYF
TGTGCCGGGAAGGGTCGACAGACCTGGGAAGATACGCAGTATTTT
>TRBJ1-2|few|NA|TRBV5-1
CASSLVRLDYGYTF
TGCGCCAGCAGCTTGGTCAGACTAGACTATGGCTACACCTTC
>TRBJ2-5|many|NA|TRBV20-1
CSASPEEETQYF
TGCAGTGCTAGCCCGGAGGAGGAGACCCAGTACTTC
>TRBJ2-7|many|NA|TRBV11-2
CASSPSLRPYEQYF
TGTGCCAGCAGCCCTTCGCTACGCCCCTACGAGCAGTACTTC
>TRBJ2-7|NA|NA|TRBV25-1
CASSATVGLSVYEQYF
TGTGCCAGCAGTGCCACCGTCGGACTTTCCGTCTACGAGCAGTACTTC
>TRBJ2-2|NA|TRBD1|TRBV6-5
CASSYSRGGLGGELFF
TGTGCCAGCAGTTACTCGCGAGGGGGCTTGGGCGGGGAGCTGTTTTTT
>TRBJ2-7|many|TRBD1|TRBV20-1
CSAIDLQGATPEQYF
TGCAGTGCTATCGACCTACAGGGGGCGACCCCCGAGCAGTACTTC
>TRBJ2-7|NA|TRBD1|TRBV27
CASSSYRGMYEQYF
TGTGCCAGCAGCTCATACAGGGGGATGTACGAGCAGTACTTC
>TRBJ1-6|few|NA|TRBV6-4
CASSGTRNSPLHF
TGTGCCAGCAGTGGCACAAGGAATTCACCCCTCCACTTT
>TRBJ2-3|many|TRBD2|TRBV3-1
CASRLAGESDTQYF
TGTGCCAGCCGACTAGCGGGAGAGTCAGATACGCAGTATTTT
>TRBJ1-2|NA|NA|TRBV20-1
CSAIPAGRYGYTF
TGCAGTGCTATCCCGGCAGGGCGCTATGGCTACACCTTC
>TRBJ1-2|few|NA|TRBV5-1
CASNPRAENYGYTF
TGCGCCAGCAACCCCCGGGCGGAAAACTATGGCTACACCTTC
>TRBJ2-7|NA|TRBD2|TRBV3-1
CASSPQWASGRSYEQYF
TGTGCCAGCAGCCCCCAATGGGCGAGCGGGAGATCCTACGAGCAGTACTTC
>TRBJ2-7|many|TRBD1|TRBV11-2
CASSRTGSTYEQYF
TGTGCCAGCAGCCGGACAGGAAGTACCTACGAGCAGTACTTC
>TRBJ2-3|many|NA|TRBV27
CASSDPDLTDTQYF
TGTGCCAGCAGTGACCCAGACCTCACAGATACGCAGTATTTT
>TRBJ2-7|many|TRBD1|TRBV27
CASSLAGTGVHEQYF
TGTGCCAGCAGCTTAGCCGGGACAGGGGTACACGAGCAGTACTTC
>TRBJ2-7|few|NA|TRBV30
CASSIGIRYEQYF
TGTGCCAGTAGTATAGGCATCCGGTACGAGCAGTACTTC
>TRBJ1-6|many|TRBD1|TRBV7-2
CASSFGTGGSPLHF
TGTGCCAGCAGCTTCGGGACAGGGGGTTCACCCCTCCACTTT
>TRBJ2-7|NA|TRBD2|TRBV20-1
CSATLASGSRREQYF
TGCAGTGCTACCCTCGCGAGCGGGAGCCGACGGGAGCAGTACTTC
>TRBJ1-1|many|NA|TRBV7-8
CASSVGLAPNTEAFF
TGTGCCAGCAGCGTAGGCCTAGCGCCCAACACTGAAGCTTTCTTT
>TRBJ2-7|NA|TRBD2|TRBV29-1
CSVEARGTGLAGGRQYF
TGCAGCGTTGAAGCTCGGGGAACGGGGCTAGCGGGAGGCAGGCAGTACTTC
>TRBJ1-6|NA|NA|TRBV6-1
CASRRGRGSPLHF
TGTGCCAGTCGACGTGGAAGGGGGTCACCCCTCCACTTT
>TRBJ1-5|once|NA|TRBV7-6
CASSFGEGGNQPQHF
TGTGCCAGCAGCTTCGGGGAGGGCGGCAATCAGCCCCAGCATTTT
>TRBJ2-2|NA|NA|TRBV10-3
CAISASRGGSGELFF
TGTGCCATCAGTGCGAGCAGGGGGGGATCCGGGGAGCTGTTTTTT
>TRBJ2-3|many|TRBD2|TRBV3-1
CASSQDLAGGSTDTQYF
TGTGCCAGCAGCCAAGATTTGGCGGGGGGGAGCACAGATACGCAGTATTTT
>TRBJ1-6|NA|NA|TRBV7-8
CASSFQGRSPLHF
TGTGCCAGCAGCTTTCAGGGGCGTTCACCCCTCCACTTT
>TRBJ1-1|few|NA|TRBV20-1
CSAREATGNTEAFF
TGCAGTGCTAGAGAGGCGACAGGGAACACTGAAGCTTTCTTT
>TRBJ1-3|NA|NA|TRBV6-1
CASTVPRPSGNTIYF
TGTGCCAGCACCGTCCCCCGCCCCTCTGGAAACACCATATATTTT
>TRBJ2-7|few|NA|TRBV20-1
CSASQPGHYEQYF
TGCAGTGCTAGCCAACCGGGACATTACGAGCAGTACTTC
>TRBJ1-2|many|NA|TRBV12-3/TRBV12-4
CASSPRGAGNGYTF
TGTGCCAGCAGCCCCCGGGGGGCCGGGAATGGCTACACCTTC
>TRBJ1-1|many|NA|TRBV30
CAWSPLGVNTEAFF
TGTGCCTGGAGTCCCCTGGGGGTGAACACTGAAGCTTTCTTT
>TRBJ2-7|many|NA|TRBV28
CASSLFGGMVNYEQYF
TGTGCCAGCAGTTTATTTGGGGGGATGGTTAACTACGAGCAGTACTTC
>TRBJ1-2|few|NA|TRBV27
CASREGGYTF
TGTGCCAGCAGGGAGGGGGGGTACACCTTC
>TRBJ2-1|few|TRBD2|TRBV29-1
CSVGGLAGVHEQFF
TGCAGCGTTGGGGGACTAGCGGGAGTACATGAGCAGTTCTTC